The rows below give T cell receptor beta chains drawn from one sample of a study of early stage breast cancer tumors. TCRdb's table, derived via immunoSEQ multiplex PCR, lists solely in-frame clones and lacks some. The profile covers about 9,500 clones, with about 66% appearing a single time and roughly 6.9% taken by the ten largest. The specimen sequenced was breast tumor tissue. Every receptor here comes from a person in their fifties with breast cancer. Both conserved end residues are part of each CDR3. A D gene is named only where the DNA matches it firmly. Clone size appears in some rows only: once, few, many, or a class for an expanded clone.

cdr3_aa: CASSMGQPSTDTQYF
cdr3_nt: TGTGCCAGCAGCATGGGACAGCCTAGCACAGATACGCAGTATTTT
v_call: TRBV11-1
j_call: TRBJ2-3
clone_size: -
d_call: TRBD1

cdr3_aa: CASSHGSSGEQFF
cdr3_nt: TGTGCCAGTAGCCATGGGAGCTCGGGTGAGCAGTTCTTC
v_call: TRBV7-8
j_call: TRBJ2-1
clone_size: medium-sized
d_call: -

cdr3_aa: CASRSQGDRGSVYF
cdr3_nt: TGTGCCAGCAGATCACAGGGGGACCGGGGGTCAGTCTACTTC
v_call: TRBV6-1
j_call: TRBJ2-7
clone_size: -
d_call: TRBD1

cdr3_aa: CASSFERGSYNEQFF
cdr3_nt: TGTGCCAGCAGCTTTGAAAGGGGATCCTACAATGAGCAGTTCTTC
v_call: TRBV7-2
j_call: TRBJ2-1
clone_size: few
d_call: -

cdr3_aa: CASSSLARYEQYF
cdr3_nt: TGTGCCAGCAGCTCCCTGGCTCGCTACGAGCAGTACTTC
v_call: TRBV5-6
j_call: TRBJ2-7
clone_size: -
d_call: -

cdr3_aa: CASSGGDSTHYEQYF
cdr3_nt: TGCGCCAGCAGCGGCGGGGACAGCACACACTACGAGCAGTACTTC
v_call: TRBV5-1
j_call: TRBJ2-7
clone_size: -
d_call: -

cdr3_aa: CASSFPMRRSTDTQYF
cdr3_nt: TGTGCCAGCAGCTTCCCTATGCGACGGAGCACAGATACGCAGTATTTT
v_call: TRBV5-6
j_call: TRBJ2-3
clone_size: -
d_call: -

cdr3_aa: CAWSVRTSGPNTGELFF
cdr3_nt: TGTGCCTGGAGTGTCCGGACTAGCGGGCCGAACACCGGGGAGCTGTTTTTT
v_call: TRBV30
j_call: TRBJ2-2
clone_size: -
d_call: TRBD2

cdr3_aa: CASSIQGATNEKLFF
cdr3_nt: TGTGCCAGTAGTATTCAGGGGGCAACTAATGAAAAACTGTTTTTT
v_call: TRBV19
j_call: TRBJ1-4
clone_size: -
d_call: TRBD1

cdr3_aa: CASKSSSGGATGELFF
cdr3_nt: TGTGCCAGCAAGTCATCGAGCGGGGGGGCCACCGGGGAGCTGTTTTTT
v_call: TRBV2
j_call: TRBJ2-2
clone_size: few
d_call: TRBD2

cdr3_aa: CASSPGQFTDTQYF
cdr3_nt: TGTGCCAGTAGTCCGGGACAGTTCACAGATACGCAGTATTTT
v_call: TRBV19
j_call: TRBJ2-3
clone_size: -
d_call: TRBD1

cdr3_aa: CASSRDRASSYEQYF
cdr3_nt: TGTGCCAGTAGTAGAGACAGGGCGAGCTCCTACGAGCAGTACTTC
v_call: TRBV19
j_call: TRBJ2-7
clone_size: -
d_call: TRBD1

cdr3_aa: CASSSSGGANNEQFF
cdr3_nt: TGTGCCAGCAGTTCAAGCGGGGGGGCCAACAATGAGCAGTTCTTC
v_call: TRBV6-4
j_call: TRBJ2-1
clone_size: -
d_call: TRBD2

cdr3_aa: CASSVVEGGFTDTQYF
cdr3_nt: TGTGCCAGCAGCGTAGTTGAGGGGGGCTTCACAGATACGCAGTATTTT
v_call: TRBV9
j_call: TRBJ2-3
clone_size: -
d_call: -

cdr3_aa: CASSGPVTVLQETQYF
cdr3_nt: TGTGCCAGCAGTGGGCCCGTGACGGTCCTCCAAGAGACCCAGTACTTC
v_call: TRBV6-1
j_call: TRBJ2-5
clone_size: few
d_call: -

cdr3_aa: CASSEETGYEQYF
cdr3_nt: TGTGCCAGCAGTGAGGAGACTGGATACGAGCAGTACTTC
v_call: TRBV6-1
j_call: TRBJ2-7
clone_size: -
d_call: -

cdr3_aa: CASSISRSRETQYF
cdr3_nt: TGTGCCAGTAGTATAAGTCGATCTAGGGAGACCCAGTACTTC
v_call: TRBV19
j_call: TRBJ2-5
clone_size: -
d_call: -

cdr3_aa: CASSPAQWGTGANVLTF
cdr3_nt: TGTGCCAGCTCACCTGCGCAATGGGGAACTGGGGCCAACGTCCTGACTTTC
v_call: TRBV18
j_call: TRBJ2-6
clone_size: -
d_call: -

cdr3_aa: CASKPGGATNEKLFF
cdr3_nt: TGTGCCAGCAAACCAGGAGGCGCAACTAATGAAAAACTGTTTTTT
v_call: TRBV2
j_call: TRBJ1-4
clone_size: -
d_call: -

cdr3_aa: CASSQEQLATKQYF
cdr3_nt: TGCGCCAGCAGCCAAGAACAACTAGCGACCAAGCAGTACTTC
v_call: TRBV4-1
j_call: TRBJ2-7
clone_size: -
d_call: TRBD2

cdr3_aa: CASSPLAGVEETQYF
cdr3_nt: TGTGCCAGCAGCCCACTAGCGGGAGTCGAGGAGACCCAGTACTTC
v_call: TRBV25-1
j_call: TRBJ2-5
clone_size: -
d_call: TRBD2

cdr3_aa: CASSYSMRYQPQHF
cdr3_nt: TGTGCCAGCAGTTACTCGATGCGGTATCAGCCCCAGCATTTT
v_call: TRBV6-5
j_call: TRBJ1-5
clone_size: -
d_call: -

cdr3_aa: CASSLGNRGRVYGYTF
cdr3_nt: TGTGCCAGCAGTTTAGGGAACAGGGGGCGGGTGTATGGCTACACCTTC
v_call: TRBV28
j_call: TRBJ1-2
clone_size: -
d_call: TRBD1

cdr3_aa: CASSGSPSGTGELFF
cdr3_nt: TGTGCCAGCAGCGGGAGCCCCTCGGGGACCGGGGAGCTGTTTTTT
v_call: TRBV9
j_call: TRBJ2-2
clone_size: -
d_call: -

cdr3_aa: CASSQETAGQGRRNTEAFF
cdr3_nt: TGCGCCAGCAGCCAAGAAACGGCGGGACAGGGCCGTCGGAACACTGAAGCTTTCTTT
v_call: TRBV4-1
j_call: TRBJ1-1
clone_size: -
d_call: TRBD1

cdr3_aa: CSVEQGDRRTDTQYF
cdr3_nt: TGCAGCGTGGAGCAGGGGGACCGTCGCACAGATACGCAGTATTTT
v_call: TRBV29-1
j_call: TRBJ2-3
clone_size: -
d_call: TRBD1

cdr3_aa: CASSWGGPEQYF
cdr3_nt: TGTGCCAGCAGCTGGGGGGGCCCCGAGCAGTACTTC
v_call: TRBV7-2
j_call: TRBJ2-7
clone_size: large
d_call: -

cdr3_aa: CASSFAPGPAGNQPQHF
cdr3_nt: TGTGCCAGCAGCTTTGCCCCGGGACCAGCGGGTAATCAGCCCCAGCATTTT
v_call: TRBV2
j_call: TRBJ1-5
clone_size: -
d_call: -

cdr3_aa: CASSLVGTGVQETQYF
cdr3_nt: TGTGCCAGCAGCTTGGTGGGGACAGGGGTTCAAGAGACCCAGTACTTC
v_call: TRBV5-6
j_call: TRBJ2-5
clone_size: -
d_call: TRBD1

cdr3_aa: CASSQFGQAHEKLFF
cdr3_nt: TGTGCCAGCAGCCAATTCGGGCAGGCCCATGAAAAACTGTTTTTT
v_call: TRBV14
j_call: TRBJ1-4
clone_size: -
d_call: -

cdr3_aa: CASISLSPSYEQYF
cdr3_nt: TGTGCCAGCATTAGCCTATCCCCCTCCTACGAGCAGTACTTC
v_call: TRBV28
j_call: TRBJ2-7
clone_size: medium-sized
d_call: -

cdr3_aa: CATSPEMVTGELFF
cdr3_nt: TGTGCCACCAGTCCTGAAATGGTGACCGGGGAGCTGTTTTTT
v_call: TRBV15
j_call: TRBJ2-2
clone_size: few
d_call: -

cdr3_aa: CSGRGGKNTEAFF
cdr3_nt: TGCAGCGGCCGAGGGGGGAAGAACACTGAAGCTTTCTTT
v_call: TRBV29-1
j_call: TRBJ1-1
clone_size: -
d_call: -

cdr3_aa: CASSLPGVGSYF
cdr3_nt: TGCGCCAGCAGCTTGCCGGGAGTGGGCTCGTACTTC
v_call: TRBV5-1
j_call: TRBJ2-7
clone_size: -
d_call: -

cdr3_aa: CASSLGQGAQRTDTQYF
cdr3_nt: TGCGCCAGCAGCTTAGGACAGGGGGCCCAACGCACAGATACGCAGTATTTT
v_call: TRBV5-1
j_call: TRBJ2-3
clone_size: -
d_call: TRBD1

cdr3_aa: CASSPWGGLTVDEQFF
cdr3_nt: TGTGCCAGCAGCCCCTGGGGGGGCCTTACCGTCGATGAGCAGTTCTTC
v_call: TRBV7-9
j_call: TRBJ2-1
clone_size: medium-sized
d_call: -

cdr3_aa: CASSLGVGQETQYF
cdr3_nt: TGTGCCAGCAGCCTAGGGGTGGGCCAAGAGACCCAGTACTTC
v_call: TRBV9
j_call: TRBJ2-5
clone_size: -
d_call: -

cdr3_aa: CSARTYNEQFF
cdr3_nt: TGCAGCGCGCGAACCTACAATGAGCAGTTCTTC
v_call: TRBV29-1
j_call: TRBJ2-1
clone_size: few
d_call: -

cdr3_aa: CASSQRRVGAGELFF
cdr3_nt: TGTGCCAGCAGCCAACGTAGGGTAGGGGCCGGGGAGCTGTTTTTT
v_call: TRBV14
j_call: TRBJ2-2
clone_size: medium-sized
d_call: -

cdr3_aa: CASSQESLNTEAFF
cdr3_nt: TGCGCCAGCAGCCAAGAATCATTGAACACTGAAGCTTTCTTT
v_call: TRBV4-1
j_call: TRBJ1-1
clone_size: -
d_call: -

cdr3_aa: CASSMGLEYEQYF
cdr3_nt: TGTGCCAGTAGTATGGGGCTAGAGTACGAGCAGTACTTC
v_call: TRBV19
j_call: TRBJ2-7
clone_size: few
d_call: -

cdr3_aa: CAIKGGQTGNTIYF
cdr3_nt: TGTGCCATCAAAGGGGGGCAAACTGGAAACACCATATATTTT
v_call: TRBV10-3
j_call: TRBJ1-3
clone_size: -
d_call: -

cdr3_aa: CASSSSGDYYNEQFF
cdr3_nt: TGTGCCAGCAGTTCAAGCGGGGACTATTACAATGAGCAGTTCTTC
v_call: TRBV9
j_call: TRBJ2-1
clone_size: once
d_call: TRBD2

cdr3_aa: CASSILAGGEVDTQYF
cdr3_nt: TGTGCCAGCAGCATCTTAGCGGGAGGGGAGGTAGATACGCAGTATTTT
v_call: TRBV7-2
j_call: TRBJ2-3
clone_size: -
d_call: TRBD2

cdr3_aa: CASSAQVSYGYTF
cdr3_nt: TGTGCCAGCAGCGCCCAGGTTAGCTATGGCTACACCTTC
v_call: TRBV7-8
j_call: TRBJ1-2
clone_size: -
d_call: -

cdr3_aa: CASSLAGGETQYF
cdr3_nt: TGCGCCAGCAGCTTGGCAGGGGGGGAGACCCAGTACTTC
v_call: TRBV5-1
j_call: TRBJ2-5
clone_size: few
d_call: -

cdr3_aa: CASSSRDPGRGYTF
cdr3_nt: TGTGCCAGCAGCAGCCGGGACCCAGGTCGGGGCTACACCTTC
v_call: TRBV7-2
j_call: TRBJ1-2
clone_size: -
d_call: -

cdr3_aa: CASSKGAPGTLETQYF
cdr3_nt: TGTGCCAGCAGCAAGGGGGCCCCCGGGACACTAGAGACCCAGTACTTC
v_call: TRBV7-7
j_call: TRBJ2-5
clone_size: -
d_call: TRBD1

cdr3_aa: CASSWQGAGDYGYTF
cdr3_nt: TGCGCCAGCAGCTGGCAGGGGGCCGGGGACTATGGCTACACCTTC
v_call: TRBV5-1
j_call: TRBJ1-2
clone_size: -
d_call: TRBD1

cdr3_aa: CASSLADLGIQTGELFF
cdr3_nt: TGCGCCAGCAGCTTGGCCGATTTAGGGATCCAGACCGGGGAGCTGTTTTTT
v_call: TRBV5-1
j_call: TRBJ2-2
clone_size: -
d_call: -

cdr3_aa: CASSPTGTGRVETQYF
cdr3_nt: TGTGCCAGCAGTCCAACCGGGACAGGGCGGGTCGAGACCCAGTACTTC
v_call: TRBV7-2
j_call: TRBJ2-5
clone_size: -
d_call: TRBD1

cdr3_aa: CAWRRDQLFYEQYF
cdr3_nt: TGTGCCTGGAGGCGGGACCAGTTATTCTACGAGCAGTACTTC
v_call: TRBV30
j_call: TRBJ2-7
clone_size: few
d_call: -

cdr3_aa: CASSKASGTGYGYTF
cdr3_nt: TGTGCCAGCAGCAAGGCTTCCGGGACAGGTTATGGCTACACCTTC
v_call: TRBV5-4
j_call: TRBJ1-2
clone_size: few
d_call: TRBD1